This TCR beta chain was identified during a study of OX40 agonist ivuxolimab in advanced cancers. About the study: The patients got ivuxolimab, which is an agonistic anti-OX40 (CD134) antibody. Head and neck, renal cell, melanoma or hepatocellular carcinoma were the cancers that dose-escalation patients had. The study reported partial responses in three patients: one hepatocellular carcinoma, two cutaneous melanoma.

Trimming stripped 7 bases from V and 0 bases from J, with 12 bases between. This CDR3 comprises 14 residues. Germline values: CDR1 MNHEY, CDR2 SVGAGI. Study-wide results and limits: Also present in some nonresponders was a low level of normalized T-cell clonal expansion.

Clones were sequenced by immunoSEQ multiplex PCR, and TCRdb holds only the in-frame ones, with some missing. The data show more than 45,000 clones, roughly three quarters seen once. As for this clone: What it binds is not known.

The sequence was obtained from an adult with an advanced solid tumor such as melanoma, head and neck, liver or kidney cancer. V is TRBV6-5 and J is TRBJ1-2; D gene uncertain. Sequences were derived from CD4+ or CD8+ T cells sorted from blood, sampled in a trial of the OX40 agonist ivuxolimab. CDR3 sequence: CASKMSSSNYGYTF. The DNA of the CDR3 is TGTGCCAGCAAAATGTCAAGTTCTAACTATGGCTACACCTTC.